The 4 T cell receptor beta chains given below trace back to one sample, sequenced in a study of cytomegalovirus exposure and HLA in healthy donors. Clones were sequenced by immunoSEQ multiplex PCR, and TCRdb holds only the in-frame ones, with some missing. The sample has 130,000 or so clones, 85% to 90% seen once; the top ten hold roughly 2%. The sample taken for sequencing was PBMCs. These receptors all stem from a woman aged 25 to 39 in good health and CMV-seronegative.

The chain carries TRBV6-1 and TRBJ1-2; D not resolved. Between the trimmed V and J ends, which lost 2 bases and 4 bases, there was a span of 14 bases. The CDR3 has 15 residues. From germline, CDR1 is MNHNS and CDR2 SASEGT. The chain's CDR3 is CASSELGVYPYGYTF. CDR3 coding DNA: TGTGCCAGCAGTGAATTGGGAGTTTACCCCTATGGCTACACCTTC.

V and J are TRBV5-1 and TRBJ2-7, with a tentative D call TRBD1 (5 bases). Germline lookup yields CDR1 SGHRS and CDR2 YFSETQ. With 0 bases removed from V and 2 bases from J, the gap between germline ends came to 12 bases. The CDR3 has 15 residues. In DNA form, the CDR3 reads TGCGCCAGCAGCTTGGTTACGGACATCACCTACGAGCAGTACTTC. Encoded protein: CASSLVTDITYEQYF.

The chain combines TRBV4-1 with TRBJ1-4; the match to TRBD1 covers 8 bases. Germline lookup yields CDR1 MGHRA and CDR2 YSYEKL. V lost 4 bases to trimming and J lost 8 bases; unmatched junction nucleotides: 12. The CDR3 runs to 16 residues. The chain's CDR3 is CASSLIYQGAREKLFF. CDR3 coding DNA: TGCGCCAGCAGCCTTATCTACCAGGGGGCTCGGGAAAAACTGTTTTTT.

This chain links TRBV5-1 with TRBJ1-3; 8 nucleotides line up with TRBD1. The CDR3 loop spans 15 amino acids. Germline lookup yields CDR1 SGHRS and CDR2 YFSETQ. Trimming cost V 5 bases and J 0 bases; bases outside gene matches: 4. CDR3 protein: CASREGQASGNTIYF. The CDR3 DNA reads TGCGCCAGCAGAGAGGGACAGGCCTCTGGAAACACCATATATTTT.